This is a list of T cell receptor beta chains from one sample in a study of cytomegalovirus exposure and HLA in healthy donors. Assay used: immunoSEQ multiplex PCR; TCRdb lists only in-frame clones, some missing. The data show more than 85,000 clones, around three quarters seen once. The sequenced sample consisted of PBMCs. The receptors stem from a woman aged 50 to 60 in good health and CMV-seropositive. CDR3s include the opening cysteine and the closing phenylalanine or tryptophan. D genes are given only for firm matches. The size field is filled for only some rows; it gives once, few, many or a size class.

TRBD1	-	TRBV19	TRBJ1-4	CASSIGQGGKLFF	TGTGCCAGTAGTATCGGACAGGGAGGAAAACTGTTTTTT
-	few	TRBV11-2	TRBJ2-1	CASSFGPTTNEQFF	TGTGCCAGCAGCTTCGGCCCCACTACCAATGAGCAGTTCTTC
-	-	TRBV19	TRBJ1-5	CASTLSGVDEPQHF	TGTGCCAGTACTCTCTCGGGGGTTGATGAGCCCCAGCATTTT
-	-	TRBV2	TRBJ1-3	CASSVENSYSGNTIYF	TGTGCCAGCAGTGTGGAGAACTCATACTCTGGAAACACCATATATTTT
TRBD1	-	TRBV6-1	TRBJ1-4	CASIQGELGEKLFF	TGTGCCAGCATTCAGGGGGAGCTGGGTGAAAAACTGTTTTTT
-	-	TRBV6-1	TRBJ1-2	CASMAGTASPYGYTF	TGTGCCAGCATGGCGGGAACCGCTAGCCCCTATGGCTACACCTTC
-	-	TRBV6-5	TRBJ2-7	CASSYSQVGVPYEQYF	TGTGCCAGCAGTTACTCGCAGGTCGGGGTACCCTACGAGCAGTACTTC
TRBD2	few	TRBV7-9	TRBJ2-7	CASSLAGLAGTEQYF	TGTGCCAGCAGCTTAGCGGGACTAGCGGGAACCGAGCAGTACTTC
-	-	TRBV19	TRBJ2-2	CASSNQGNTGELFF	TGTGCCAGTAGTAATCAGGGGAACACCGGGGAGCTGTTTTTT
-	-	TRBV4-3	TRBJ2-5	CASSQRFGGGETQYF	TGCGCCAGCAGCCAACGGTTCGGAGGAGGAGAGACCCAGTACTTC
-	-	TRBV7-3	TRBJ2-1	CASSLSGESSYNEQFF	TGTGCCAGCAGCTTAAGCGGGGAAAGCTCCTACAATGAGCAGTTCTTC
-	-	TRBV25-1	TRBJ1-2	CASSESRGAGDGYTF	TGTGCCAGCAGTGAATCGCGGGGCGCGGGAGATGGCTACACCTTC
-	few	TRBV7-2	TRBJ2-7	CASSQTGPYEQYF	TGTGCCAGCAGCCAAACAGGCCCCTACGAGCAGTACTTC
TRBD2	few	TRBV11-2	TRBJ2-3	CASSSNPTSVDTQYF	TGTGCCAGCAGCTCCAACCCTACTAGCGTGGATACGCAGTATTTT
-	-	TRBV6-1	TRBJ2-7	CASSDGLVGYEQYF	TGTGCCAGCAGTGACGGCCTGGTCGGGTACGAGCAGTACTTC
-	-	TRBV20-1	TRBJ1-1	CSARATGGAFF	TGCAGTGCTAGGGCCACCGGGGGGGCTTTCTTT
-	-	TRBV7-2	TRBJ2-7	CASSLSQGYEQYF	TGTGCCAGCAGCTTAAGTCAGGGGTACGAGCAGTACTTC
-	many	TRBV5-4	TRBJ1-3	CASSPGRENTIYF	TGTGCCAGCAGCCCGGGTCGGGAAAACACCATATATTTT
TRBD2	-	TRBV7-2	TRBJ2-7	CASSSSGGSYEQYF	TGTGCCAGCAGCTCTAGCGGGGGTTCCTACGAGCAGTACTTC
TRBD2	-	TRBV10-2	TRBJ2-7	CASSSGTRTYEQYF	TGCGCCAGCAGCTCCGGGACTAGAACCTACGAGCAGTACTTC
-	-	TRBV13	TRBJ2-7	CASSLVTGLTYEQYF	TGTGCCAGCAGCTTAGTAACAGGGCTTACCTACGAGCAGTACTTC
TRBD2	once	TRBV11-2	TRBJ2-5	CASSPQLAGVGETQYF	TGTGCCAGCAGCCCCCAACTAGCGGGAGTTGGGGAGACCCAGTACTTC
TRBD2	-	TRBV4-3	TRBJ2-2	CASSQEGLADTGELFF	TGCGCCAGCAGCCAAGAGGGACTAGCGGACACCGGGGAGCTGTTTTTT
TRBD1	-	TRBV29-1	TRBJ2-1	CSIRDRVSNEQFF	TGCAGCATCCGGGACAGGGTATCCAATGAGCAGTTCTTC
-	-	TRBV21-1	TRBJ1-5	CASSKTSLGGDQPQHF	TGTGCCAGCAGCAAAACCTCTCTAGGGGGCGATCAGCCCCAGCATTTT
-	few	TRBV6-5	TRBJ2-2	CASSMAGNTGELFF	TGTGCCAGCAGTATGGCGGGGAACACCGGGGAGCTGTTTTTT
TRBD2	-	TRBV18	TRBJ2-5	CASSPQRGGTQETQYF	TGTGCCAGCTCACCACAGCGCGGGGGGACCCAAGAGACCCAGTACTTC
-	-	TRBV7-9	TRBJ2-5	CASSLAAQETQYF	TGTGCCAGCAGCTTAGCGGCACAAGAGACCCAGTACTTC
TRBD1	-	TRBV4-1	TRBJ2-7	CASSQMDRGETTNYEQYF	TGCGCCAGCAGCCAAATGGACAGGGGCGAAACAACCAATTACGAGCAGTACTTC
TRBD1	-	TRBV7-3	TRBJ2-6	CASSRWSGQGSSGANGLTF	TGTGCCAGCAGCAGATGGTCGGGACAGGGGAGCTCTGGGGCCAACGGCCTGACTTTC
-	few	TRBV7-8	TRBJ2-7	CASSLRWDIPREQYF	TGTGCCAGCAGCCTACGGTGGGACATCCCCCGGGAGCAGTACTTC
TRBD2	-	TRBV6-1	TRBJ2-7	CASSAYLGSGSSYEQYF	TGTGCCAGCAGTGCCTACTTGGGGAGCGGGAGCTCCTACGAGCAGTACTTC
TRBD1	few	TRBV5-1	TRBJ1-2	CASSLGTGAGYTF	TGCGCCAGCAGCTTGGGGACAGGGGCCGGCTACACCTTC
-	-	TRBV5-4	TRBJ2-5	CASSRRGTETQYF	TGTGCCAGCAGCCGACGGGGGACAGAGACCCAGTACTTC
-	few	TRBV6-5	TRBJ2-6	CASSPPAGANVLTF	TGTGCCAGCAGTCCCCCGGCTGGGGCCAACGTCCTGACTTTC
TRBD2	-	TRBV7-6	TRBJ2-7	CASSATSGSYEQYF	TGTGCCAGCAGCGCAACTAGCGGCTCCTACGAGCAGTACTTC
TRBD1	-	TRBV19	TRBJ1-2	CASTSPGTARQGYTF	TGTGCCAGTACATCCCCGGGGACAGCCCGTCAAGGGTACACCTTC
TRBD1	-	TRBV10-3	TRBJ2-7	CAISNQGASEQYF	TGTGCCATCAGCAATCAGGGGGCAAGCGAGCAGTACTTC
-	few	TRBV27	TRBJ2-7	CASSRLLLNPDGGEQYF	TGTGCCAGCAGTCGTCTACTCCTCAACCCTGATGGGGGGGAGCAGTACTTC
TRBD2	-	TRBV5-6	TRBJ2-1	CASSQWGLAGAEQFF	TGTGCCAGCAGCCAGTGGGGACTAGCGGGGGCAGAGCAGTTCTTC
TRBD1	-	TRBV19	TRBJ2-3	CASTTQGGLGDTQYF	TGTGCCAGTACCACCCAAGGGGGCCTAGGGGATACGCAGTATTTT
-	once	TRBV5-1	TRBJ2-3	CASSFEGGQDTQYF	TGCGCCAGCAGCTTCGAGGGGGGGCAGGATACGCAGTATTTT
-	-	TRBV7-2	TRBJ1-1	CASSFKAGNTEAFF	TGTGCCAGCAGCTTCAAGGCGGGGAACACTGAAGCTTTCTTT
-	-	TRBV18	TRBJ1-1	CASSPTENTEAFF	TGTGCCAGCTCGCCCACAGAGAACACTGAAGCTTTCTTT
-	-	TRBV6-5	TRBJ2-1	CATVRQFF	TGTGCCACGGTGAGGCAGTTCTTC
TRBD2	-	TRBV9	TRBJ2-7	CASSVNPGTSTYEQYF	TGTGCCAGCAGCGTAAATCCCGGGACTAGCACGTACGAGCAGTACTTC
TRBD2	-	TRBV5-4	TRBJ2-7	CASSSGRAGAYEQYF	TGTGCCAGCAGCTCGGGGAGAGCGGGAGCCTACGAGCAGTACTTC
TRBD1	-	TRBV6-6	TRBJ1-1	CASSPPRGLRNTEAFF	TGTGCCAGCAGCCCTCCCAGGGGGCTGAGGAACACTGAAGCTTTCTTT
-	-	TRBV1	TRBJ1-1	CTSNPRIMNTEAFF	TGCACCAGCAATCCGCGGATTATGAACACTGAAGCTTTCTTT
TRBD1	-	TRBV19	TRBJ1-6	CASRPGQGTNSPLHF	TGTGCCAGTAGGCCGGGACAGGGGACCAATTCACCCCTCCACTTT
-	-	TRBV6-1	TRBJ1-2	CASSEVDSYLYGYTF	TGTGCCAGCAGTGAAGTTGACAGTTACCTCTATGGCTACACCTTC
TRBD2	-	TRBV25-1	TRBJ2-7	CASSDGGAYEQYF	TGTGCCAGCAGTGATGGGGGGGCCTACGAGCAGTACTTC